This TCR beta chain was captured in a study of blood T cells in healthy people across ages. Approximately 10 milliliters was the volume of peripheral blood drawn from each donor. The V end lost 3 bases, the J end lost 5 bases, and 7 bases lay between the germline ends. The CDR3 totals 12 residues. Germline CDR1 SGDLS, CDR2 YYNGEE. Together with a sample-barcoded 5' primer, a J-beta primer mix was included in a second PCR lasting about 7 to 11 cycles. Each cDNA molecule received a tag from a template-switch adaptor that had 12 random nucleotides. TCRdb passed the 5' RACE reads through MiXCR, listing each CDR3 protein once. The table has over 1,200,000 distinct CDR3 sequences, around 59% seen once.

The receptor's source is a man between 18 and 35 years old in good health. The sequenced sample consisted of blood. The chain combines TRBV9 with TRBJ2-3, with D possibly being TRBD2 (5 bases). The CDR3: CASSAGRDTQYF. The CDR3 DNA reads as TGTGCCAGCAGCGCGGGGAGAGATACGCAGTATTTT.